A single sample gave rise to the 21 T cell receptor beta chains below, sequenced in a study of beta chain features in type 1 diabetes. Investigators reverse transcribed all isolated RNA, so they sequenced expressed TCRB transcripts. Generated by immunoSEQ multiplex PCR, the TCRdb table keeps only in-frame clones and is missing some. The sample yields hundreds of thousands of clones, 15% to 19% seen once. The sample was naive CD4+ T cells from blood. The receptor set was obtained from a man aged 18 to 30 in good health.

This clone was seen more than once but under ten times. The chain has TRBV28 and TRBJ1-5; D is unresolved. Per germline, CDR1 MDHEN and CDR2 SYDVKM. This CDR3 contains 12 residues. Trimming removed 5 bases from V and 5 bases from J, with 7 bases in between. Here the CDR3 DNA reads TGTGCCAGCAGTCCCCTCCATCAGCCCCAGCATTTT. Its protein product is CASSPLHQPQHF. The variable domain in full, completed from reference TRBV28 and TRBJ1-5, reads DVKVTQSSRYLVKRTGEKVFLECVQDMDHENMFWYRQDPGLGLRLIYFSYDVKMKEKGDIPEGYSVSREKKERFSLILESASTNQTSMYLCASSPLHQPQHFGDGTRLSIL.

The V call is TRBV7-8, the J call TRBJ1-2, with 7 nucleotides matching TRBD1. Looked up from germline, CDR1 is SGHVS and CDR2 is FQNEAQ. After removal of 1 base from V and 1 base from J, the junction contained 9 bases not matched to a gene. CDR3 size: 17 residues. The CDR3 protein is CASSLERTGPLNYGYTF. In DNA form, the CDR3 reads TGTGCCAGCAGCTTAGAACGGACAGGTCCCCTTAACTATGGCTACACCTTC.

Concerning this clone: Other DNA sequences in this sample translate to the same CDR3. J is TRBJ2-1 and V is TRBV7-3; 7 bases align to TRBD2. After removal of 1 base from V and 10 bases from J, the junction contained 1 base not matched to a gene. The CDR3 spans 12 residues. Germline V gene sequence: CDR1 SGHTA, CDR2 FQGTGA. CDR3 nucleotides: TGTGCCAGCAGCTTAAGCGGGAGAGAGCAGTTCTTC. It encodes CASSLSGREQFF.

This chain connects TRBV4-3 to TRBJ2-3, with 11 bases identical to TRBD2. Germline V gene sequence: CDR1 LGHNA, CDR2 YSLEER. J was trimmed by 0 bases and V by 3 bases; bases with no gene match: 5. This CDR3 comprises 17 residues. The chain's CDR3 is CASSQGLAAASTDTQYF. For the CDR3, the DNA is TGCGCCAGCAGCCAGGGACTAGCGGCTGCTAGCACAGATACGCAGTATTTT.

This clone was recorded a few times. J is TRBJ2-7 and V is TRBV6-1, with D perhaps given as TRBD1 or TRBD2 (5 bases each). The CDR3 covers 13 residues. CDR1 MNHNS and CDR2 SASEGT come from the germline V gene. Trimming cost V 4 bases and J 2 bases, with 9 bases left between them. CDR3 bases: TGTGCCAGCAGTGTACGAGGGGCCTACGAGCAGTACTTC. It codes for CASSVRGAYEQYF.

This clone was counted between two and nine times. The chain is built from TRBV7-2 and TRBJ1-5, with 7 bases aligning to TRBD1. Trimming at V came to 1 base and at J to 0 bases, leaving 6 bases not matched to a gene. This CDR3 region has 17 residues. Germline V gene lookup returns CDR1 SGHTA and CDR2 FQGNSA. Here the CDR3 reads CASSLDRTGYSNQPQHF. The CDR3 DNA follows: TGTGCCAGCAGCTTAGACCGGACAGGCTATAGCAATCAGCCCCAGCATTTT.

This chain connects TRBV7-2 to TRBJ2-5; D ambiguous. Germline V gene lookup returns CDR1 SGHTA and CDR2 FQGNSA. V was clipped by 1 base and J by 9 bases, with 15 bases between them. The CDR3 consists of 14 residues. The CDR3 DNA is TGTGCCAGCAGCTTAGATGTTAGTCAATCGGCCCAGTACTTC. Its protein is CASSLDVSQSAQYF.

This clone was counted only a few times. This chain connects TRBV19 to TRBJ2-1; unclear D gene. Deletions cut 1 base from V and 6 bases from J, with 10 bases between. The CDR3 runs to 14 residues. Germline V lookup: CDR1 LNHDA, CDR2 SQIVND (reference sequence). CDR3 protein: CASSIGGSVNEQFF. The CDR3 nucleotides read TGTGCCAGTAGTATAGGTGGCAGCGTCAATGAGCAGTTCTTC.

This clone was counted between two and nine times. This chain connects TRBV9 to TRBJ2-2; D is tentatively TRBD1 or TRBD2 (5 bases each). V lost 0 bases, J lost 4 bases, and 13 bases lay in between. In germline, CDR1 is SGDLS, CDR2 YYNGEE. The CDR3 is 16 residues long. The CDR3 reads CASSVAVGASTGELFF. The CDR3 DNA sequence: TGTGCCAGCAGCGTAGCTGTCGGGGCGAGCACCGGGGAGCTGTTTTTT.

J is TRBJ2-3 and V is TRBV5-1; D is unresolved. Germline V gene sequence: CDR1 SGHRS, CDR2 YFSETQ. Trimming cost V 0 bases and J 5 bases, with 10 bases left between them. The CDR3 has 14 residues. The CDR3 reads CASSLAGAKDTQYF. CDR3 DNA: TGCGCCAGCAGCTTGGCCGGAGCTAAAGATACGCAGTATTTT.

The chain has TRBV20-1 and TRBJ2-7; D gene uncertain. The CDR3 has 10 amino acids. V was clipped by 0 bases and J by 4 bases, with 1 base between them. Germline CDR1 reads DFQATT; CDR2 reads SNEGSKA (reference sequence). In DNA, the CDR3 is TGCAGTGCTAGAGAGTACGAGCAGTACTTC. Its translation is CSAREYEQYF.

The CDR3 loop is CASSSGLNTEAFF. The CDR3 DNA is TGCGCCAGCAGCAGCGGTTTGAACACTGAAGCTTTCTTT. J is TRBJ1-1 and V is TRBV4-3; D not resolved. Trimming removed 5 bases at V and 0 bases at J, with 7 bases between. The germline V gene encodes CDR1 LGHNA and CDR2 YSLEER. The CDR3 has 13 residues.

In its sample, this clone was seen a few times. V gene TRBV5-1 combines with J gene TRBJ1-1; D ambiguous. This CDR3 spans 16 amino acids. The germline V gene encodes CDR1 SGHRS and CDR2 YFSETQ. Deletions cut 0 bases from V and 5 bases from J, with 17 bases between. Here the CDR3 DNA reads TGCGCCAGCAGCTTGGCTGTGGTCGGCAGAAGGACTGAAGCTTTCTTT. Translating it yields CASSLAVVGRRTEAFF. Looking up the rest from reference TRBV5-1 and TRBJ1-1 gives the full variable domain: KAGVTQTPRYLIKTRGQQVTLSCSPISGHRSVSWYQQTPGQGLQFLFEYFSETQRNKGNFPGRFSGRQFSNSRSEMNVSTLELGDSALYLCASSLAVVGRRTEAFFGQGTRLTVV.

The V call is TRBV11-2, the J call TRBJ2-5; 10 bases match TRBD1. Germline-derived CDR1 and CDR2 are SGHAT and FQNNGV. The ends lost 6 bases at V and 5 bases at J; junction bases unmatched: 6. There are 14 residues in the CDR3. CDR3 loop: CASRRDRGSETQYF. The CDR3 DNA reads TGTGCCAGCAGACGGGACAGGGGTTCGGAGACCCAGTACTTC. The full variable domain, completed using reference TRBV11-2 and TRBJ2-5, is EAGVAQSPRYKIIEKRQSVAFWCNPISGHATLYWYQQILGQGPKLLIQFQNNGVVDDSQLPKDRFSAERLKGVDSTLKIQPAKLEDSAVYLCASRRDRGSETQYFGPGTRLLVL.

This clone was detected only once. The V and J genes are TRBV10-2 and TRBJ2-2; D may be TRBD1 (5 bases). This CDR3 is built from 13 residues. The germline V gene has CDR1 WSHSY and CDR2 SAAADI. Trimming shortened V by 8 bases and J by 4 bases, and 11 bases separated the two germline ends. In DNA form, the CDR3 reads TGCGCCAGCGGAAGACAGAGCACCGGGGAGCTGTTTTTT. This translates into CASGRQSTGELFF.

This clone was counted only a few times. The CDR3 DNA reads as TGCAGTGCTGGGGACAGACGGGAAGCTTTCTTT. Translated, it gives CSAGDRREAFF. The V and J genes are TRBV20-1 and TRBJ1-1, with 7 bases fitting TRBD1. There are 11 residues in the CDR3. The J segment lost 8 bases and the V segment lost 5 bases, leaving 5 bases of the junction unmatched. Germline V gives CDR1 DFQATT, CDR2 SNEGSKA (reference sequence).

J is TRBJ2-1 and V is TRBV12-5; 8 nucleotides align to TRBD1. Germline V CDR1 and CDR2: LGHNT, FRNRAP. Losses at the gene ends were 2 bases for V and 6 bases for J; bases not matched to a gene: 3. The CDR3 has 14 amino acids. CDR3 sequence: CASGLRTGCNEQFF. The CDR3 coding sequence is TGTGCTAGTGGTTTGCGGACAGGGTGCAATGAGCAGTTCTTC. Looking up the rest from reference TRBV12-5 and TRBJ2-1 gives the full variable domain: DARVTQTPRHKVTEMGQEVTMRCQPILGHNTVFWYRQTMMQGLELLAYFRNRAPLDDSGMPKDRFSAEMPDATLATLKIQPSEPRDSAVYFCASGLRTGCNEQFFGPGTRLTVL.

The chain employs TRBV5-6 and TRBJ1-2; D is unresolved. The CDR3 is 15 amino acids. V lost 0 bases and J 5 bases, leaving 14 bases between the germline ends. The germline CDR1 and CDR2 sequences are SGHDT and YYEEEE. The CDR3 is CASSLERELTYGYTF. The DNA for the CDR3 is TGTGCCAGCAGCTTGGAAAGAGAGTTGACATATGGCTACACCTTC.

In DNA, the CDR3 is TGTGCCAGCTCACCGGCCCTAGCGATAAACACCGGGGAGCTGTTTTTT. This encodes CASSPALAINTGELFF. The chain uses TRBV18 and TRBJ2-2, with D possibly matching TRBD2 (6 bases). Trimming shortened V by 3 bases and J by 2 bases, and 13 bases separated the two germline ends. Germline V gene sequence: CDR1 KGHSH, CDR2 LQKENI. This CDR3 comprises 16 residues.

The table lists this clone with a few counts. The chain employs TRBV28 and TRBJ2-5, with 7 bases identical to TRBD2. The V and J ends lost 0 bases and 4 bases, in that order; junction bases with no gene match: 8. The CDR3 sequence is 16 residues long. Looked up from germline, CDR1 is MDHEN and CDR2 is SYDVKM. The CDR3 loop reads CASSLWLGEGGETQYF. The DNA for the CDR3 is TGTGCCAGCAGTTTATGGTTAGGGGAGGGTGGAGAGACCCAGTACTTC.

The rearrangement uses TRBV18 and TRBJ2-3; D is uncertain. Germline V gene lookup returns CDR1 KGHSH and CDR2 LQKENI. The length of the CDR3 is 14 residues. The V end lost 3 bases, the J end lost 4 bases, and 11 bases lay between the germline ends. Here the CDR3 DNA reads TGTGCCAGCTCACCGCCGTCGACTGCAGATACGCAGTATTTT. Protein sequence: CASSPPSTADTQYF.